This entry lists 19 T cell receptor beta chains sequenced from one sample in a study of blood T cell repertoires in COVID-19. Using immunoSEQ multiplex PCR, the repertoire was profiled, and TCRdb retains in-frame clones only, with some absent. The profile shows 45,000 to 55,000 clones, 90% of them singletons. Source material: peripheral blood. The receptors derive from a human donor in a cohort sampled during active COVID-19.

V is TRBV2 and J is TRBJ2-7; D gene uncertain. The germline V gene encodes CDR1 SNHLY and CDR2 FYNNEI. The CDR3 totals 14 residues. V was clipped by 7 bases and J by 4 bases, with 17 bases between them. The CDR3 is CASIMRGRDYEQYF. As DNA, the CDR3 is TGTGCCAGCATCATGAGAGGCAGAGATTACGAGCAGTACTTC.

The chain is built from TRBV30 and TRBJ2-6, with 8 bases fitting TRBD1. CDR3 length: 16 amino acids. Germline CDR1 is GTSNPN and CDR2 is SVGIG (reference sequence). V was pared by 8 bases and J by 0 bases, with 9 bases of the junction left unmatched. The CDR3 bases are TGTGCCAGTAGAACAGGGGGTAGCTCTGGGGCCAACGTCCTGACTTTC. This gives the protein CASRTGGSSGANVLTF. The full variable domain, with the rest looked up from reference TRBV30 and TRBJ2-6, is SQTIHQWPATLVQPVGSPLSLECTVEGTSNPNLYWYRQAAGRGLQLLFYSVGIGQISSEVPQNLSASRPQDRQFILSSKKLLLSDSGFYLCASRTGGSSGANVLTFGAGSRLTVL.

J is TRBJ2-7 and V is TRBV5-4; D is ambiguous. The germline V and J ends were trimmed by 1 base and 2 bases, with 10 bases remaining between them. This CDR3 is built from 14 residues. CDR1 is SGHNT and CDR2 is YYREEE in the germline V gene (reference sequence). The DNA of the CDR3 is TGTGCCAGCAGCTTGTTGGCAGGAACCTACGAGCAGTACTTC. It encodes CASSLLAGTYEQYF.

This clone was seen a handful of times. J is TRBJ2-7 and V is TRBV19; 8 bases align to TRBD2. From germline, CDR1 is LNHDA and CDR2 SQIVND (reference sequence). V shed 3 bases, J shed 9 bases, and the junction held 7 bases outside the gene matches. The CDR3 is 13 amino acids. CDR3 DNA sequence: TGTGCCAGTAGTATGGCAACTAGCGGCCGGCAGTACTTC. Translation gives CASSMATSGRQYF.

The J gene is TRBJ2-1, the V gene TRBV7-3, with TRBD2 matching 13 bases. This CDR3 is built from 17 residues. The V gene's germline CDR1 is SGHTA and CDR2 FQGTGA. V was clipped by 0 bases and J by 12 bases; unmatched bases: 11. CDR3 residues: CASSLTSGTSGTGRQFF. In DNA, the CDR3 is TGTGCCAGCAGCTTAACCTCCGGGACTAGCGGGACCGGGAGGCAGTTCTTC. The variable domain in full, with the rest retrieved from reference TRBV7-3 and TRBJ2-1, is GAGVSQTPSNKVTEKGKYVELRCDPISGHTALYWYRQSLGQGPEFLIYFQGTGAADDSGLPNDRFFAVRPEGSVSTLKIQRTERGDSAVYLCASSLTSGTSGTGRQFFGPGTRLTVL.

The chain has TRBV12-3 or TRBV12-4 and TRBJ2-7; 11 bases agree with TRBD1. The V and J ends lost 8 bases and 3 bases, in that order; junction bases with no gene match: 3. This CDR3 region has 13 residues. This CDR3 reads CASGQGADYEQYF. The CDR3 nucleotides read TGTGCCAGCGGACAGGGGGCAGACTACGAGCAGTACTTC.

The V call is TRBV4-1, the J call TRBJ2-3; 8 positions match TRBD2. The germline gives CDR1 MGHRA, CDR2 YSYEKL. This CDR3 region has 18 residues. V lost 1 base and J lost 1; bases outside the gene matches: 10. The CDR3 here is CASSQARGSGTRTDTQYF. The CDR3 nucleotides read TGCGCCAGCAGCCAAGCTCGGGGTAGCGGGACTCGCACAGATACGCAGTATTTT.

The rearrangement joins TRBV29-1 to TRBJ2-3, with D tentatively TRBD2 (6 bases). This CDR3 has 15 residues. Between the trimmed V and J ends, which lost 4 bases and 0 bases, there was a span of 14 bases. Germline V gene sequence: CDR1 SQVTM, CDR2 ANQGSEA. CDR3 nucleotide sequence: TGCAGCGTTGGAGGGACTCGCGTTAGCACAGATACGCAGTATTTT. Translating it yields CSVGGTRVSTDTQYF.

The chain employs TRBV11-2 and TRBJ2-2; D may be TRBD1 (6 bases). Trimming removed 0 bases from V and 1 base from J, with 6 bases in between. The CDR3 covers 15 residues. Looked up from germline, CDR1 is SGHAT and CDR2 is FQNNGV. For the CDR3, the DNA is TGTGCCAGCAGCTTAGAGGGACAGAACACCGGGGAGCTGTTTTTT. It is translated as CASSLEGQNTGELFF. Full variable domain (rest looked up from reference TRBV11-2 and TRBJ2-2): EAGVAQSPRYKIIEKRQSVAFWCNPISGHATLYWYQQILGQGPKLLIQFQNNGVVDDSQLPKDRFSAERLKGVDSTLKIQPAKLEDSAVYLCASSLEGQNTGELFFGEGSRLTVL.

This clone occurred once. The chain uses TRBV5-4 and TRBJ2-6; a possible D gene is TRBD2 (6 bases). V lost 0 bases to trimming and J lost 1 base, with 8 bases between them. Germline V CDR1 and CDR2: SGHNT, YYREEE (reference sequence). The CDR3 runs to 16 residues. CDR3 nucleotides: TGTGCCAGCAGCTTGGGCGGGGCGTCTGGGGCCAACGTCCTGACTTTC. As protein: CASSLGGASGANVLTF.

CDR3 amino acids: CASSRTGRGTQYF. The DNA for the CDR3 is TGTGCCAGCAGTCGGACCGGACGGGGGACCCAGTACTTC. This chain connects TRBV6-6 to TRBJ2-5; possibly TRBD2 for D (5 bases). V was shortened by 5 bases and J by 7 bases, with 14 bases between the two germline ends. From germline, CDR1 is MNHNY and CDR2 SVGAGI (reference sequence). CDR3 size: 13 residues.

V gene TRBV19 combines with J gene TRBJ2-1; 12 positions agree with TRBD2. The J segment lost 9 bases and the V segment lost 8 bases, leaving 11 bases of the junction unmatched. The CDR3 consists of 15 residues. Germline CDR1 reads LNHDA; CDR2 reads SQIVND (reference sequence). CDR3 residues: CASGHKLAGGVEQFF. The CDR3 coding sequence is TGTGCCAGTGGACACAAACTAGCGGGAGGAGTTGAGCAGTTCTTC.

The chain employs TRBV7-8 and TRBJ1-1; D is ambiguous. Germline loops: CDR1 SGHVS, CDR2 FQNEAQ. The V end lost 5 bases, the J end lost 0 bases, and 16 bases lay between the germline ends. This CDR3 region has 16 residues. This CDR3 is CASSPWEQLMNTEAFF. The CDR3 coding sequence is TGTGCCAGCAGCCCCTGGGAGCAACTTATGAACACTGAAGCTTTCTTT.

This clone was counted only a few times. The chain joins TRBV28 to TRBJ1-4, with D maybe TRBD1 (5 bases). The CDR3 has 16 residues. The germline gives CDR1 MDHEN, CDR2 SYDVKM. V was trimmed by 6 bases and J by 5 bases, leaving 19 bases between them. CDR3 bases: TGTGCCAGCAGAACCTTCGCTTCGGGGGGAAATGAAAAACTGTTTTTT. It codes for CASRTFASGGNEKLFF.

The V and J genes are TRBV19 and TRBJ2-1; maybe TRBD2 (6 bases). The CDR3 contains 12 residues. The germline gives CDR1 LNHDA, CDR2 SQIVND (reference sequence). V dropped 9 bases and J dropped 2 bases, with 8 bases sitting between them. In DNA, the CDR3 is TGTGCCAGCGGGAGCCCCTACAATGAGCAGTTCTTC. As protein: CASGSPYNEQFF.

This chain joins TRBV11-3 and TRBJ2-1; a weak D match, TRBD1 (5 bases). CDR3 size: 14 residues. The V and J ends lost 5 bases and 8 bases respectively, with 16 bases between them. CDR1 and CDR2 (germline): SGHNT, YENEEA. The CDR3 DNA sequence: TGTGCCAGCAGCATACAGGCTGCGAGCTATGAGCAGTTCTTC. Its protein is CASSIQAASYEQFF. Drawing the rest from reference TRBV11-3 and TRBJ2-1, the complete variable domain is EAGVVQSPRYKIIEKKQPVAFWCNPISGHNTLYWYLQNLGQGPELLIRYENEEAVDDSQLPKDRFSAERLKGVDSTLKIQPAELGDSAVYLCASSIQAASYEQFFGPGTRLTVL.

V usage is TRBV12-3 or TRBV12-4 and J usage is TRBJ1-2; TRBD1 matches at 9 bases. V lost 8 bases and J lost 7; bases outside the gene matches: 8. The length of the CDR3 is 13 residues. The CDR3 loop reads CASSTGGPLGYTF. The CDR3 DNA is TGTGCCAGCTCAACAGGGGGCCCGCTTGGCTACACCTTC.

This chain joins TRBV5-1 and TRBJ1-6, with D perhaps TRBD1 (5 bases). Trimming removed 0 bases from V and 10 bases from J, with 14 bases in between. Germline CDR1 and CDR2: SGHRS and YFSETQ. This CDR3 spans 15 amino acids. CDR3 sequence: CASSLAAGTGSPLHF. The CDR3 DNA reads TGCGCCAGCAGCTTGGCCGCGGGAACAGGATCACCCCTCCACTTT. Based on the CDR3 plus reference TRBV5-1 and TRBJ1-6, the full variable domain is KAGVTQTPRYLIKTRGQQVTLSCSPISGHRSVSWYQQTPGQGLQFLFEYFSETQRNKGNFPGRFSGRQFSNSRSEMNVSTLELGDSALYLCASSLAAGTGSPLHFGNGTRLTVT.

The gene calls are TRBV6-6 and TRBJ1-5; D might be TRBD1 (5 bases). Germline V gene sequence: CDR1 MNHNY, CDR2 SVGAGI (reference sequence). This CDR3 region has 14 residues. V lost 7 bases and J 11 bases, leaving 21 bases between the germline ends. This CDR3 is CASNSIRTGSTQHF. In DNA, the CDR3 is TGTGCCAGCAACTCCATCCGCACAGGATCGACCCAGCATTTT.